This is a list of T cell receptor beta chains from one sample in a study of T cell repertoires in cytomegalovirus infection. Antigen specificity for these receptors is unknown. Each CDR3 protein is one row after TCRdb ran MiXCR on the reads. The profile shows around 770,000 distinct CDR3 sequences, 25% to 30% of them singletons. The sequenced sample was cultured CD8+ T cells from PBMCs, obtained from culture after CMV antigen stimulation. These receptors came from a human donor in good health (CMV status not recorded). Some clones in this sample may be carry-over from other donors' samples. Each CDR3 is given with its conserved first and last residue. The D gene is left open where the match is weak. Only part of the rows carry a size: once, few, many, or a class if the clone is expanded.

15	NA	TRBV12-5	once	TRBJ2-5	CASGLSPGSQETQYF	TGTGCTAGTGGTTTGTCCCCGGGTAGTCAAGAGACCCAGTACTTC
14	NA	TRBV6-5	many	TRBJ2-5	CASSYSRYQETQYF	TGTGCCAGCAGTTACTCGCGTTACCAAGAGACCCAGTACTTC
15	NA	TRBV12-3/TRBV12-4	few	TRBJ1-2	CASSLDNIPNYGYTF	TGTGCCAGCAGTCTTGACAACATCCCTAACTATGGCTACACCTTC
14	NA	TRBV12-3/TRBV12-4	many	TRBJ2-5	CASSPRDSQETQYF	TGTGCCAGCAGTCCCCGGGACTCGCAAGAGACCCAGTACTTC
14	NA	TRBV10-3	NA	TRBJ1-1	CAISDGVSDTEAFF	TGTGCCATCAGTGACGGGGTTTCGGACACTGAAGCTTTCTTT
13	NA	TRBV6-5	NA	TRBJ1-1	CASSVDSYTEAFF	TGTGCCAGCAGCGTCGACAGTTACACTGAAGCTTTCTTT
13	NA	TRBV4-2	NA	TRBJ2-1	CASREGGVNEQFF	TGTGCCAGCAGAGAAGGGGGGGTCAATGAGCAGTTCTTC
15	NA	TRBV6-1	few	TRBJ1-5	CASSEASTANQPQHF	TGTGCCAGCAGTGAAGCGAGCACAGCGAATCAGCCCCAGCATTTT
12	NA	TRBV7-3	few	TRBJ1-2	CASSKGPVGYTF	TGTGCCAGCAGCAAAGGCCCAGTAGGCTACACCTTC
14	TRBD1	TRBV15	NA	TRBJ2-7	CATSAGTGRNEQYF	TGTGCCACCAGCGCCGGGACAGGGAGAAACGAGCAGTACTTC
16	TRBD1	TRBV27	few	TRBJ1-3	CASSSNSGGFGNTIYF	TGTGCCAGCAGTTCGAATTCAGGGGGGTTTGGAAACACCATATATTTT
15	NA	TRBV7-9	NA	TRBJ2-7	CASSLGMGNSYEQYF	TGTGCCAGCAGCTTGGGCATGGGAAACTCCTACGAGCAGTACTTC
12	TRBD1	TRBV7-3	many	TRBJ1-2	CASSKQGYGYTF	TGTGCCAGCAGTAAACAGGGGTACGGCTACACCTTC
14	NA	TRBV7-6	NA	TRBJ2-1	CASTPTGPINEQFF	TGTGCCAGCACTCCGACAGGCCCCATCAATGAGCAGTTCTTC
11	NA	TRBV29-1	NA	TRBJ2-3	CSVVTSDTQYF	TGCAGCGTTGTCACCTCAGATACGCAGTATTTT
13	NA	TRBV7-6	few	TRBJ2-2	CARIDEATGELFF	TGTGCCAGAATTGACGAAGCCACCGGGGAGCTGTTTTTT
14	NA	TRBV4-1	NA	TRBJ2-2	CASSPTEYTGELFF	TGCGCCAGCAGCCCCACAGAGTACACCGGGGAGCTGTTTTTT
18	NA	TRBV6-2/TRBV6-3	few	TRBJ2-2	CASSYDGGIGRLTGELFF	TGTGCCAGCAGTTATGATGGGGGCATTGGCCGTCTCACCGGGGAGCTGTTTTTT
14	NA	TRBV6-2/TRBV6-3	NA	TRBJ1-6	CASSWRGWYSPLHF	TGTGCCAGCAGTTGGAGGGGATGGTATTCACCCCTCCACTTT
13	NA	TRBV7-8	few	TRBJ2-5	CAITNGGVETQYF	TGTGCCATCACTAACGGGGGTGTGGAGACCCAGTACTTC